This T cell receptor (beta chain) is from a study of blood T cells in healthy people across ages. Concerning this clonotype itself: Antigen: not known.

Germline assignment: CDR1 SGHTA and CDR2 FQGNSA. The CDR3 is 17 amino acids. J lost 2 bases, V lost 2 bases, and 9 bases had no gene match. Study-level findings and limits: Estimated diversity across one million T cells was deemed an underestimate.

Primers used in a second PCR of about 7 to 12 cycles were a sample-barcoded 5' primer and a J-beta primer mix. Every individual sample yielded 2.5 million or more paired-end reads (each containing CDR3). MiXCR, applied by TCRdb to the 5' RACE reads, yields one record per CDR3 protein. Among about 570,000 distinct CDR3 sequences listed, 25% to 30% were seen once. The chain links TRBV7-2 to TRBJ2-7; 10 bases align to TRBD2. The material sequenced was blood. This TCR came from a woman between 70 and 85 years old in good health. CDR3 DNA: TGTGCCAGCAGCTTACCAAGGACTAGCGGCCCTACCTACGAGCAGTACTTC. This gives the protein CASSLPRTSGPTYEQYF.